The next 2 T cell receptor beta chains were all read from a single sample in a study of cytomegalovirus exposure and HLA in healthy donors. In the PCR, 60 Vbeta and 13 Jbeta primers were used. Libraries were prepared by immunoSEQ multiplex PCR; TCRdb keeps only in-frame clonotypes and omits some of them. The repertoire holds 180,000 or so clones, with roughly 77% as singletons. Sample: PBMCs. The source of these receptors is a woman younger than 45 in good health and CMV-seropositive.

The table lists this clone with a few counts. The chain couples TRBV10-3 to TRBJ1-3, with TRBD1 matching over 9 bases. The CDR3 loop spans 16 amino acids. Trimming took 7 bases from V and 0 from J; bases not matched to a gene: 7. Germline loops: CDR1 ENHRY, CDR2 SYGVKD. DNA for the CDR3: TGTGCCATCACCTCGGACAGGGGAGGCTCTGGAAACACCATATATTTT. It translates to CAITSDRGGSGNTIYF.

The gene calls are TRBV10-3 and TRBJ1-5, with D possibly being TRBD1 (6 bases). Germline loops: CDR1 ENHRY, CDR2 SYGVKD. Between the trimmed V and J ends, which lost 4 bases and 1 base, there was a span of 14 bases. The CDR3 runs to 16 residues. The CDR3, as DNA: TGTGCCATCAGTGGGGGGGGGCGGTCCAGCAATCAGCCCCAGCATTTT. It is translated as CAISGGGRSSNQPQHF.